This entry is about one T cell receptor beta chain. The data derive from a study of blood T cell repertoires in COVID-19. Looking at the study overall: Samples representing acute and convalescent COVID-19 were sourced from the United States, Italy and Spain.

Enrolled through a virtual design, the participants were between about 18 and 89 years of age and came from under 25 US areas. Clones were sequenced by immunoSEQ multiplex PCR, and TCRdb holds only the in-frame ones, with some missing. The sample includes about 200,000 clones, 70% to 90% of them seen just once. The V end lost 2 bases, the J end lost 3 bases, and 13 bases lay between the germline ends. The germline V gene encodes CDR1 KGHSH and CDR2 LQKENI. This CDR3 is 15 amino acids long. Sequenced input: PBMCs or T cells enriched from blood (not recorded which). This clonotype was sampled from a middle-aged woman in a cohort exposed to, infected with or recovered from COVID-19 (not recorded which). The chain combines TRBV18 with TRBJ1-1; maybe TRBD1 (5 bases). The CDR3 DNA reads TGTGCCAGCTCACCAAACCTCGGGGGGGACACTGAAGCTTTCTTT. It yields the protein CASSPNLGGDTEAFF.